This entry lists 22 T cell receptor beta chains sequenced from one sample in a study of blood T cell repertoires in COVID-19. The method was immunoSEQ multiplex PCR; TCRdb's version includes in-frame clones alone and lacks a portion of them. This table holds hundreds of thousands of clones, 87% found once. The sample taken for sequencing was peripheral blood. The receptors come from a woman in her thirties or forties who had recovered from COVID-19.

This clone was detected once. V and J are TRBV9 and TRBJ1-2; perhaps TRBD1 as D (5 bases). Germline V lookup: CDR1 SGDLS, CDR2 YYNGEE. The V end was cut by 4 bases, the J end by 0 bases, with 13 bases between. CDR3 length: 15 residues. The CDR3 sequence is CASSRDGQANYGYTF. The CDR3 DNA follows: TGTGCCAGCAGCAGAGACGGACAAGCTAACTATGGCTACACCTTC.

The chain recombines TRBV19 with TRBJ2-3; the match to TRBD2 covers 8 bases. After removal of 5 bases from V and 7 bases from J, the junction contained 11 bases not matched to a gene. Germline V gene lookup returns CDR1 LNHDA and CDR2 SQIVND (reference sequence). The CDR3 spans 15 residues. In DNA, the CDR3 is TGTGCCAGTAGTCGTAGCGGGGACCCCCCGAATACGCAGTATTTT. Residues: CASSRSGDPPNTQYF.

V and J are TRBV5-1 and TRBJ2-7; D may be TRBD1 (6 bases). The V end lost 2 bases, the J end lost 2 bases, and 11 bases lay between the germline ends. CDR3 length equals 14 residues. Germline V gives CDR1 SGHRS, CDR2 YFSETQ. The CDR3 region is CASSFVDRTYEQYF. CDR3 sequence (DNA): TGCGCCAGCAGCTTCGTCGACAGGACCTACGAGCAGTACTTC.

The chain combines TRBV7-2 with TRBJ2-6, with 11 nucleotides matching TRBD1. In germline, CDR1 is SGHTA, CDR2 FQGNSA. The CDR3 is made up of 18 amino acids. With V trimmed by 2 bases and J by 0 bases, 3 bases remained unmatched. The CDR3 here is CASSLRTGGRSGANVLTF. CDR3 DNA: TGTGCCAGCAGCTTACGGACAGGGGGCCGCTCTGGGGCCAACGTCCTGACTTTC.

This chain joins TRBV2 and TRBJ2-7; 10 bases fit TRBD1. CDR3 length equals 14 residues. Germline-derived CDR1 and CDR2 are SNHLY and FYNNEI. The ends lost 6 bases at V and 3 bases at J; junction bases unmatched: 5. The CDR3 loop reads CASSRDRGHYEQYF. For the CDR3, the DNA is TGTGCCAGCAGCCGGGACAGGGGACACTACGAGCAGTACTTC.

The chain employs TRBV9 and TRBJ2-5; 12 nucleotides line up with TRBD1. V lost 6 bases to trimming and J lost 3 bases; unmatched junction nucleotides: 21. This CDR3 contains 20 residues. Germline V gene sequence: CDR1 SGDLS, CDR2 YYNGEE. DNA for the CDR3: TGTGCCAGCAACCTGACCTTATCTAACCCGGGACAGGGGGCTGAAGAGACCCAGTACTTC. This encodes CASNLTLSNPGQGAEETQYF.

The V and J genes are TRBV7-6 and TRBJ2-1; the D gene is possibly TRBD2 (6 bases). CDR1 and CDR2 from the germline V gene are SGHVS and FNYEAQ. This CDR3 comprises 15 residues. V gave up 0 bases and J gave up 4 bases, with 10 bases separating them. The CDR3 region has the DNA TGTGCCAGCAGCTTAGCTAGCGGTGTATACAATGAGCAGTTCTTC. Its translation is CASSLASGVYNEQFF.

This clone was seen more than once but under ten times. The chain uses TRBV10-3 and TRBJ2-7, with D perhaps TRBD2 (6 bases). Trimming took off 7 bases at V and 3 bases at J, with 13 bases between the two ends. The germline gives CDR1 ENHRY, CDR2 SYGVKD. CDR3 length: 13 amino acids. CDR3 amino acids: CAIMGGTLYEQYF. In nucleotides, the CDR3 is TGTGCCATCATGGGGGGTACTCTCTACGAGCAGTACTTC.

DNA of the CDR3: TGTGCCATCAGTGAGTTTAAAGAGACCCAGTACTTC. Translated, it gives CAISEFKETQYF. This chain connects TRBV10-3 to TRBJ2-5; D remains ambiguous. This CDR3 is 12 amino acids long. Germline CDR1 ENHRY, CDR2 SYGVKD. With 1 base removed from V and 3 bases from J, the gap between germline ends came to 3 bases.

The chain recombines TRBV9 with TRBJ1-1, with D unclear. The germline CDR1 and CDR2 sequences are SGDLS and YYNGEE. The CDR3 sequence is 13 residues long. Trimming pared 4 bases from V and 6 bases from J, leaving 13 bases between. CDR3 region: CASSFRLEAEAFF. The CDR3 DNA is TGTGCCAGCAGCTTCCGGTTGGAGGCTGAAGCTTTCTTT.

The chain couples TRBV10-3 to TRBJ1-1; 9 nucleotides agree with TRBD1. This CDR3 is 14 amino acids long. With V trimmed by 9 bases and J by 4 bases, 9 bases remained unmatched. CDR1 is ENHRY, CDR2 SYGVKD, per germline. The CDR3 DNA sequence: TGTGCCATTACCGGACAGGGGAGGCCCACTGAAGCTTTCTTT. Translating gives CAITGQGRPTEAFF.

The rearrangement joins TRBV6-6 to TRBJ1-3; possibly TRBD1 for D (6 bases). Germline-derived CDR1 and CDR2 are MNHNY and SVGAGI (reference sequence). The CDR3 loop spans 16 amino acids. V lost 5 bases to trimming and J lost 4 bases, with 18 bases between them. The CDR3 nucleotides read TGTGCCAGCAGTCGAGGGACACCTGATCTCGGAAACACCATATATTTT. It translates to CASSRGTPDLGNTIYF.

The rearrangement links TRBV5-1 to TRBJ2-7; possible D gene TRBD1, 5 bases. The CDR3 runs to 14 residues. The V end lost 6 bases, the J end lost 2 bases, and 15 bases lay between the germline ends. Germline V gene data show CDR1 as SGHRS and CDR2 as YFSETQ. Here the CDR3 reads CASTPGPGTYEQYF. CDR3 bases: TGCGCCAGCACCCCCGGGCCAGGGACCTACGAGCAGTACTTC.

The chain uses TRBV4-2 and TRBJ2-7, with D perhaps TRBD1 (6 bases). Deletions cut 0 bases from V and 3 bases from J, with 9 bases between. The CDR3 contains 14 residues. Germline CDR1 reads LGHNA; CDR2 reads YNFKEQ. The CDR3 is CASSQEEGGYEQYF. The CDR3 region has the DNA TGTGCCAGCAGCCAAGAAGAAGGGGGCTACGAGCAGTACTTC.

This sequence joins TRBV18 and TRBJ1-1; D is ambiguous. Trimming took 2 bases from V and 7 from J, leaving 14 bases between them. The CDR3 loop spans 14 amino acids. CDR1 and CDR2 (germline): KGHSH, LQKENI. CDR3 loop: CASSPMQIRSEAFF. For the CDR3, the DNA is TGTGCCAGCTCACCAATGCAAATTAGAAGTGAAGCTTTCTTT.

This chain uses TRBV11-3 with TRBJ2-1; TRBD2 aligns across 9 bases. The CDR3 loop spans 15 amino acids. The ends lost 4 bases at V and 6 bases at J; junction bases unmatched: 7. CDR1 and CDR2 from the germline V gene are SGHNT and YENEEA. The CDR3 DNA reads as TGTGCCAGCAGCTCAGGCGGGGGGGCACGCAATGAGCAGTTCTTC. It codes for CASSSGGGARNEQFF.

The rearrangement joins TRBV14 to TRBJ2-5; D unclear. CDR3 length: 14 residues. Trimming removed 0 bases from V and 5 bases from J, with 10 bases in between. Germline values: CDR1 SGHDN, CDR2 FVKESK. The CDR3 region is CASSQEYVSETQYF. The CDR3 DNA sequence: TGTGCCAGCAGCCAAGAATATGTCTCGGAGACCCAGTACTTC.

The V call is TRBV12-3 or TRBV12-4, the J call TRBJ1-1; D ambiguous. The CDR3 sequence is 12 residues long. With 5 bases removed from V and 9 bases from J, the gap between germline ends came to 13 bases. In nucleotides, the CDR3 is TGTGCCAGCAGTCTCCGGGAAAGAAAAGCTTTCTTT. The encoded protein is CASSLRERKAFF.

The chain has TRBV5-4 and TRBJ1-4, with TRBD1 matching over 8 bases. Per germline, CDR1 SGHNT and CDR2 YYREEE (reference sequence). Losses at the gene ends were 3 bases for V and 5 bases for J; bases not matched to a gene: 6. This CDR3 has 15 residues. The CDR3 DNA is TGTGCCAGCAGCTCAAAGACAGGGGAGAATGAAAAACTGTTTTTT. It yields the protein CASSSKTGENEKLFF.

The chain joins TRBV9 to TRBJ1-6; TRBD1 matches at 8 bases. The CDR3 runs 16 residues. Germline CDR1 is SGDLS and CDR2 is YYNGEE. Losses at the gene ends were 3 bases for V and 0 bases for J; bases not matched to a gene: 2. The chain's CDR3 is CASSAGQGSYNSPLHF. For the CDR3, the DNA is TGTGCCAGCAGCGCCGGACAGGGCTCCTATAATTCACCCCTCCACTTT.

The chain has TRBV27 and TRBJ2-1; 7 nucleotides line up with TRBD2. The CDR3 consists of 16 residues. Per the germline V gene, CDR1 is MNHEY and CDR2 is SMNVEV (reference sequence). Losses at the gene ends were 3 bases for V and 3 bases for J; bases not matched to a gene: 8. For the CDR3, the DNA is TGTGCCAGCAGTTTCTTCGGGGGGTGGGACTACAATGAGCAGTTCTTC. This gives the protein CASSFFGGWDYNEQFF.

The chain employs TRBV6-2 or TRBV6-3 and TRBJ1-4; 11 nucleotides line up with TRBD1. With 6 bases clipped from V and 6 bases from J, the junction kept 9 bases outside the gene matches. CDR3 length: 16 amino acids. Germline CDR1 MNHEY, CDR2 SVGEGT. DNA of the CDR3: TGTGCCAGCAGCCCTCCTCGGGACAGGGGGTATGAAAAACTGTTTTTT. Translated: CASSPPRDRGYEKLFF.